The clone carrying this TCR beta chain was found a few times. Its antigen is unidentified. The authors' processing: To classify distant metastasis in papillary thyroid cancer, a model was built from CDR3 differences across clinicopathological groups. Via MiXCR, TCRdb re-called the PCR reads. It is TCRdb's table, rather than the study itself, that gives the V and J calls and clone size. The sample has roughly 25,000 clones; roughly 24% are singletons. The V gene's germline CDR1 is LNHNV and CDR2 YYDKDF (reference sequence). V shed 0 bases and J shed 5 bases, with 10 bases lying between them. The CDR3 covers 15 residues. This sample was taken from a study of metastatic and nonmetastatic thyroid tumors. On the study more broadly: Comparative analysis of repertoires was undertaken across blood and tumor or nodule tissue obtained from malignant and benign thyroid patients. The study's findings and limits: It was reported that TCR beta diversity was significantly higher in malignant thyroid tumors than benign nodules, in blood and tumor.

Nobody among the patients had been given any treatment before thyroid surgery. This sequence was found in a male donor with papillary thyroid cancer or a benign thyroid nodule (not recorded which). Some clones in this sample may be carry-over from other donors' samples. Material: blood. The V and J genes are TRBV15 and TRBJ2-2; a possible D gene is TRBD2 (6 bases). For the CDR3, the DNA is TGTGCCACCAGCAGAGAGGGGGGAGAGACCGGGGAGCTGTTTTTT. Translation gives CATSREGGETGELFF.